This TCR beta chain comes out of a study of regulatory T cells in long-lasting Graves disease. Only a few counts were recorded for this clonotype. A much larger clone differs by one base, so this may be a read error. In building TCR beta libraries, iRepertoire HTBI primers were used together with Arm-PCR of CDR3 regions. TCRdb reprocessed the multiplex PCR reads via MiXCR and lists one record per CDR3 protein. Of fewer than 400,000 distinct CDR3 sequences detected, 15% to 20% appear once; the ten largest clones hold 35% to 45%. Per germline, CDR1 SGHAT and CDR2 FQNNGV. V was clipped by 1 base and J by 6 bases; unmatched bases: 5. This CDR3 has 14 amino acids. Regarding time point: newly diagnosed GD, antithyroid drugs for less than 3 months. From RNA extracted from PBMCs, the TCR library was made. In Xi'an, China, an endocrinology department was the source of patients.

The clonotype was recovered from a female donor with Graves disease. The rearrangement joins TRBV11-2 to TRBJ1-1; 7 bases align to TRBD1. This specimen was peripheral blood mononuclear cells (PBMCs), taken at new diagnosis, from a patient treated with antithyroid drugs. The CDR3, as DNA: TGTGCCAGCAGCTTAGGAGGGGACAGCGCTGAAGCTTTCTTT. Protein product: CASSLGGDSAEAFF. Looking up the rest from reference TRBV11-2 and TRBJ1-1 gives the full variable domain: EAGVAQSPRYKIIEKRQSVAFWCNPISGHATLYWYQQILGQGPKLLIQFQNNGVVDDSQLPKDRFSAERLKGVDSTLKIQPAKLEDSAVYLCASSLGGDSAEAFFGQGTRLTVV.